These T cell receptor beta chains were read from a single sample in a study of blood T cell repertoires in COVID-19. Assay used: immunoSEQ multiplex PCR; TCRdb lists only in-frame clones, some missing. The repertoire holds about 210,000 clones, approximately 91% seen once, with around 1.6% in the top ten. The sample taken for sequencing was peripheral blood. The source is a man aged 18-30 years with active or convalescent COVID-19. CDR3s include the opening cysteine and the closing phenylalanine or tryptophan. The D gene is left open where the match is weak. Clone size, where shown, is once, few, many, or a class for clones that have expanded.

D: TRBD2
size: -
V: TRBV7-2
J: TRBJ2-1
CDR3: CASSSRLAGGPYNEQFF
DNA: TGTGCCAGCAGCTCCAGACTAGCGGGAGGGCCCTACAATGAGCAGTTCTTC

D: -
size: once
V: TRBV15
J: TRBJ1-1
CDR3: CATSREWGREAFF
DNA: TGTGCCACCAGCAGAGAATGGGGGCGAGAAGCTTTCTTT

D: -
size: -
V: TRBV30
J: TRBJ1-3
CDR3: CAWSSGQGNTIYF
DNA: TGTGCCTGGAGTTCAGGACAGGGAAACACCATATATTTT

D: -
size: -
V: TRBV5-1
J: TRBJ2-2
CDR3: CASAPVQEGLRGGELFF
DNA: TGCGCCAGCGCACCTGTCCAGGAGGGCCTTCGGGGCGGGGAGCTGTTTTTT

D: -
size: -
V: TRBV5-5
J: TRBJ2-1
CDR3: CASSGGQSPYNEQFF
DNA: TGTGCCAGCAGCGGAGGACAGAGTCCCTACAATGAGCAGTTCTTC

D: -
size: -
V: TRBV7-3
J: TRBJ1-1
CDR3: CASSQSYGTEAFF
DNA: TGTGCCAGCAGCCAGTCGTATGGTACTGAAGCTTTCTTT

D: TRBD1
size: few
V: TRBV12-3/TRBV12-4
J: TRBJ1-6
CDR3: CASKTGANSPLHF
DNA: TGTGCCAGTAAGACAGGGGCTAATTCACCCCTCCACTTT

D: TRBD1
size: -
V: TRBV19
J: TRBJ1-4
CDR3: CASSTTTGDAEKLFF
DNA: TGTGCCAGTAGTACCACAACAGGGGATGCTGAAAAACTGTTTTTT

D: -
size: -
V: TRBV4-1
J: TRBJ2-1
CDR3: CASSQGFFSKRNGTQQFF
DNA: TGCGCCAGCAGCCAAGGGTTTTTTTCTAAACGGAACGGGACTCAGCAGTTCTTC

D: TRBD2
size: -
V: TRBV2
J: TRBJ2-7
CDR3: CASGRAGVDYEQYF
DNA: TGTGCCAGTGGCAGAGCGGGGGTTGATTACGAGCAGTACTTC

D: TRBD1
size: -
V: TRBV6-4
J: TRBJ2-3
CDR3: CASGTGSTDTQYF
DNA: TGTGCCAGCGGGACAGGGAGCACAGATACGCAGTATTTT

D: -
size: -
V: TRBV3-1/TRBV3-2
J: TRBJ1-5
CDR3: CASSQGRGQPQHF
DNA: TGTGCCAGCAGCCAAGGCAGGGGTCAGCCCCAGCATTTT

D: -
size: -
V: TRBV2
J: TRBJ2-7
CDR3: CASSDYSYEQYF
DNA: TGTGCCAGCAGTGACTATTCCTACGAGCAGTACTTC

D: TRBD1
size: once
V: TRBV5-6
J: TRBJ1-2
CDR3: CASSLTGDLGYGYTF
DNA: TGTGCCAGCAGCCTGACAGGGGACCTGGGCTATGGCTACACCTTC

D: TRBD1
size: -
V: TRBV2
J: TRBJ1-5
CDR3: CASRDGQGPDQPQHF
DNA: TGTGCCAGCAGAGATGGACAGGGTCCCGATCAGCCCCAGCATTTT

D: -
size: -
V: TRBV19
J: TRBJ2-1
CDR3: CASSIGARDAYNEQFF
DNA: TGTGCCAGTAGTATAGGGGCGCGGGACGCCTACAATGAGCAGTTCTTC

D: TRBD2
size: -
V: TRBV5-6
J: TRBJ2-7
CDR3: CASSPGLAGYTATYEQYF
DNA: TGTGCCAGCAGCCCCGGACTAGCGGGGTACACGGCAACCTACGAGCAGTACTTC

D: -
size: -
V: TRBV5-6
J: TRBJ2-1
CDR3: CASSLGGRNEQFF
DNA: TGTGCCAGCAGCTTGGGGGGGCGCAATGAGCAGTTCTTC